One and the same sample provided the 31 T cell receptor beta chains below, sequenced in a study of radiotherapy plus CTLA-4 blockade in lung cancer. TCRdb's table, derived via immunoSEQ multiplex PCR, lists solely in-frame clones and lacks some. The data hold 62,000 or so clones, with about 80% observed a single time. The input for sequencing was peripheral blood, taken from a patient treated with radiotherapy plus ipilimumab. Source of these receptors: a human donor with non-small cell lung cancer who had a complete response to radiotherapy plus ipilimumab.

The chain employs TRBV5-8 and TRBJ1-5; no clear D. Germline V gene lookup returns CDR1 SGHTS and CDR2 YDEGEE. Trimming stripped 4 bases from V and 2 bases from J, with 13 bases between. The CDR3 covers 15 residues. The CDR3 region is CASSLPGKGNQPQHF. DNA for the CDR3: TGTGCCAGCAGCCTGCCGGGGAAGGGCAATCAGCCCCAGCATTTT.

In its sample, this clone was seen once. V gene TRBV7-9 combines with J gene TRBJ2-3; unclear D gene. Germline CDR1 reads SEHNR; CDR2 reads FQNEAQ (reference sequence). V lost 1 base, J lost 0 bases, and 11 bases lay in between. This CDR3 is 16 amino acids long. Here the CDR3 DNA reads TGTGCCAGCAGCTTAGATCGAGGCGGAAGCACAGATACGCAGTATTTT. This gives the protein CASSLDRGGSTDTQYF.

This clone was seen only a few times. Written as DNA, the CDR3 is TGCGCCAGCAGTGAGGGGACTAGCGGGATCAATGAGCAGTTCTTC. Amino acids: CASSEGTSGINEQFF. The rearrangement links TRBV10-1 to TRBJ2-1; 13 bases fit TRBD2. The CDR3 loop spans 15 amino acids. The junction had 1 base not matched to a gene; V was cut back by 2 bases and J by 6 bases. Germline CDR1 and CDR2: WNHNN and SYGVQD (reference sequence).

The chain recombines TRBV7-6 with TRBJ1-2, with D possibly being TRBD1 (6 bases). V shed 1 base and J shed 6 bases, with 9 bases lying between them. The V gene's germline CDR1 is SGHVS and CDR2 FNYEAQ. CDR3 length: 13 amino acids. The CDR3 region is CASSLVDRHGYTF. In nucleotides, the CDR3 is TGTGCCAGCAGCTTAGTCGACAGGCATGGCTACACCTTC. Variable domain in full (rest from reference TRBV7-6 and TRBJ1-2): GAGVSQSPRYKVTKRGQDVALRCDPISGHVSLYWYRQALGQGPEFLTYFNYEAQQDKSGLPNDRFSAERPEGSISTLTIQRTEQRDSAMYRCASSLVDRHGYTFGSGTRLTVV.

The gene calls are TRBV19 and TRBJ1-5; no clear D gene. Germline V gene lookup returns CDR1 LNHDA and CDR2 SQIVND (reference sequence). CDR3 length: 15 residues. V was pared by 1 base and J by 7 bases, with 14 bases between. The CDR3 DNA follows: TGTGCCAGTAGTATAGGTTCGGCCGGCAGACAGCCCCAGCATTTT. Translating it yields CASSIGSAGRQPQHF.

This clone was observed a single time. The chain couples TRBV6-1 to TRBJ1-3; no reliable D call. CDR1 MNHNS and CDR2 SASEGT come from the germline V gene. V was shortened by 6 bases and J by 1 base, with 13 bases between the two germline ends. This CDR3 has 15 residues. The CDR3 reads CASSPRVGSGNTIYF. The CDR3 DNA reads TGTGCCAGCAGCCCTAGGGTGGGGTCTGGAAACACCATATATTTT.

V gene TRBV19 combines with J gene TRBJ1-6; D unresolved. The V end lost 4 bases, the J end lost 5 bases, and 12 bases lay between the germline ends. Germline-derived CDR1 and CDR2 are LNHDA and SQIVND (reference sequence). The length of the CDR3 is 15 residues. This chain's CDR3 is CASSRVGFDNSPLHF. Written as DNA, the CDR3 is TGTGCCAGTAGTAGGGTGGGGTTCGATAATTCACCCCTCCACTTT.

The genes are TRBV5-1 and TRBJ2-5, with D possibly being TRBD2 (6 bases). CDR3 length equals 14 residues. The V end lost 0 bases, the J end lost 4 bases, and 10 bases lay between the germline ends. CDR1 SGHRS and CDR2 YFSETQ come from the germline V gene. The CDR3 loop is CASSLGRAGETQYF. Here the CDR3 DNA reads TGCGCCAGCAGCTTGGGGAGGGCGGGAGAGACCCAGTACTTC.

Here the CDR3 DNA reads TGTGCCAGCCGGAAAGACCATTCTAGCAATCAGCCCCAGCATTTT. This codes for CASRKDHSSNQPQHF. The gene calls are TRBV6-5 and TRBJ1-5; D is ambiguous. Trimming pared 8 bases from V and 0 bases from J, leaving 14 bases between. Germline values: CDR1 MNHEY, CDR2 SVGAGI. This CDR3 has 15 amino acids.

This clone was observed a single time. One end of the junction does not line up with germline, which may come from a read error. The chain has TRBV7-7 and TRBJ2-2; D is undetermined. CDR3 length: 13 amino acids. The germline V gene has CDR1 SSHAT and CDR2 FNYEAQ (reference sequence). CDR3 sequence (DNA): TGTGCTAGCAGCTTAGGTACCGCCGGGGAGCTGTTTTTT. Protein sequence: CASSLGTAGELFF.

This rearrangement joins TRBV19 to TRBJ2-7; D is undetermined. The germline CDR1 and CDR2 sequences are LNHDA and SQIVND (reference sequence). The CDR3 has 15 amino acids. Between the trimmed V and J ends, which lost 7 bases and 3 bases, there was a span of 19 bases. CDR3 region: CASITRVAEFYEQYV. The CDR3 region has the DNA TGTGCCAGTATCACAAGAGTCGCGGAGTTCTACGAGCAGTACGTC.

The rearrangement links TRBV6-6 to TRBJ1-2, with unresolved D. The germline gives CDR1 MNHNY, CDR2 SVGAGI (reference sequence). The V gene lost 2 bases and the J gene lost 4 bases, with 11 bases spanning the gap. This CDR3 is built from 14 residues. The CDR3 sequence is CASSYGSIPYGYTF. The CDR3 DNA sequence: TGTGCCAGCAGTTACGGCAGTATCCCCTATGGCTACACCTTC.

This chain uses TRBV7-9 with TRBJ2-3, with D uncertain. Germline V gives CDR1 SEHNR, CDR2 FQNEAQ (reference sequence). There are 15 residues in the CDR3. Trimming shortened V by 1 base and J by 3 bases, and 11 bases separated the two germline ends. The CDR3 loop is CASSLGVSSTDTQYF. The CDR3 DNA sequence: TGTGCCAGCAGCTTAGGTGTCAGTTCTACAGATACGCAGTATTTT. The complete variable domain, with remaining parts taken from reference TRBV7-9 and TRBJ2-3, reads DTGVSQNPRHKITKRGQNVTFRCDPISEHNRLYWYRQTLGQGPEFLTYFQNEAQLEKSRLLSDRFSAERPKGSFSTLEIQRTEQGDSAMYLCASSLGVSSTDTQYFGPGTRLTVL.

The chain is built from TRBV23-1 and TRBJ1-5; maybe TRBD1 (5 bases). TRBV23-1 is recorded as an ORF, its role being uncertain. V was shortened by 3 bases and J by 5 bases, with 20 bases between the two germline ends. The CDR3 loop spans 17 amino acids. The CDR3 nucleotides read TGCGCCAGCAGTCAGTCCCCACCAGAAGGGGCCCATCAGCCCCAGCATTTT. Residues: CASSQSPPEGAHQPQHF.

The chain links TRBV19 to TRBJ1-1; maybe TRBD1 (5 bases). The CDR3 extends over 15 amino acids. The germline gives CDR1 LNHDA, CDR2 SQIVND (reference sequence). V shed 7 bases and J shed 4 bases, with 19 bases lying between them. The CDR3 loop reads CASTPRSGDGTEAFF. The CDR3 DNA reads TGTGCCAGTACTCCGAGGTCGGGGGACGGCACTGAAGCTTTCTTT.

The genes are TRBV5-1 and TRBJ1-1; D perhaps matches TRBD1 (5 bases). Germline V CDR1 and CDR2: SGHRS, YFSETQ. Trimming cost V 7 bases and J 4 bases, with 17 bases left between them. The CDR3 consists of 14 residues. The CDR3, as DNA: TGCGCCAGCCGCGGGCTCCTGGGGACCACTGAAGCTTTCTTT. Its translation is CASRGLLGTTEAFF. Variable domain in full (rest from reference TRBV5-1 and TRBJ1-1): KAGVTQTPRYLIKTRGQQVTLSCSPISGHRSVSWYQQTPGQGLQFLFEYFSETQRNKGNFPGRFSGRQFSNSRSEMNVSTLELGDSALYLCASRGLLGTTEAFFGQGTRLTVV.

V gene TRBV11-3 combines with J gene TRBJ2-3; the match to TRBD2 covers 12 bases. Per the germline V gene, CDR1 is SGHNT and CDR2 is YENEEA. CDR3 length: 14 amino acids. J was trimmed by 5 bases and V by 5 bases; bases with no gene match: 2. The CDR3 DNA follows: TGTGCCAGCAGCCCGGGACTAGCGGGAGATACGCAGTATTTT. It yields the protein CASSPGLAGDTQYF.

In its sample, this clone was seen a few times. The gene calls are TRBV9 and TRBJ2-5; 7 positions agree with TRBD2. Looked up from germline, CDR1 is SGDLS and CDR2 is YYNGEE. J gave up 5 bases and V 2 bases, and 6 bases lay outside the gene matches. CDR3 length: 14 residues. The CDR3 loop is CASSVTSRWETQYF. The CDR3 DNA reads TGTGCCAGCAGCGTGACTAGCCGTTGGGAGACCCAGTACTTC.

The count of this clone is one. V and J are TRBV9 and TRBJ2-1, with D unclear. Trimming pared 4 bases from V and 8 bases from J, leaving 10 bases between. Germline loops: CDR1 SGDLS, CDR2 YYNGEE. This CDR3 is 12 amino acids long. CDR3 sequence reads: CASSPDGDEQFF. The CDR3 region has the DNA TGTGCCAGCAGCCCAGATGGGGATGAGCAGTTCTTC.

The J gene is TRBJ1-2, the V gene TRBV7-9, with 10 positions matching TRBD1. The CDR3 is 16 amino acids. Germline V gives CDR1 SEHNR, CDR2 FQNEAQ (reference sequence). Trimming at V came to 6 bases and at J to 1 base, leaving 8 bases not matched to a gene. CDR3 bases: TGTGCCAGCAGAAGTGGGACAGGGGTTTTTAACTATGGCTACACCTTC. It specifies CASRSGTGVFNYGYTF.

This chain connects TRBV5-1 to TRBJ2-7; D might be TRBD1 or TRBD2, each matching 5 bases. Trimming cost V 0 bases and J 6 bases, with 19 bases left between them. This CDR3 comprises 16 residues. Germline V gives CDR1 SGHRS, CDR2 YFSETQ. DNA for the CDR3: TGCGCCAGCAGCTTGGCCATCGGGACGCCCCCTCGCGAGCAGTACTTC. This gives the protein CASSLAIGTPPREQYF.

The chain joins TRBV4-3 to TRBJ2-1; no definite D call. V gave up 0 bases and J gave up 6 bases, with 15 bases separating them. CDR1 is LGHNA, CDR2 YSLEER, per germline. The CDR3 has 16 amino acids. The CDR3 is CASSQDPGITGNEQFF. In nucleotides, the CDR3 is TGCGCCAGCAGCCAAGATCCGGGCATTACTGGCAATGAGCAGTTCTTC.

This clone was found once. The CDR3 nucleotides read TGTGCCAGCAGCACCATCAGACGAGGACAAAGTCGGGCCAACGTCCTGACTTTC. Protein sequence: CASSTIRRGQSRANVLTF. The chain has TRBV7-1 and TRBJ2-6, with a possible D match to TRBD1 (5 bases). TRBV7-1 belongs to the ORF category, with a function that is uncertain. Trimming stripped 5 bases from V and 5 bases from J, with 22 bases between. CDR3 length: 18 amino acids.

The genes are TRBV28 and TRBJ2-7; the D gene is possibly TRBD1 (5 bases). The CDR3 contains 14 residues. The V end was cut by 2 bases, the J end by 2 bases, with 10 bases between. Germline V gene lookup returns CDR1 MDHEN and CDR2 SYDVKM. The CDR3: CASSLSDRTYEQYF. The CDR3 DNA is TGTGCCAGCAGTTTAAGCGACAGAACCTACGAGCAGTACTTC.

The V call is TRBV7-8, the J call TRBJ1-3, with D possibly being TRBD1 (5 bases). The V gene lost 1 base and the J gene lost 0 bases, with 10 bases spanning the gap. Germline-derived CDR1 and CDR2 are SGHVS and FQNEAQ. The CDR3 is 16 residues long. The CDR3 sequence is CASSLVQGSSGNTIYF. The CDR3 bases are TGTGCCAGCAGCTTAGTGCAGGGTAGCTCTGGAAACACCATATATTTT.

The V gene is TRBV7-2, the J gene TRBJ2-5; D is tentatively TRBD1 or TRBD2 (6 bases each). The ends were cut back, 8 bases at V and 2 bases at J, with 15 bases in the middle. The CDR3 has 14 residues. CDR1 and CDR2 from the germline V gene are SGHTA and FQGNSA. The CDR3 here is CASSPGAIQETQYF. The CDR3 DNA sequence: TGTGCCAGCTCACCGGGGGCCATTCAAGAGACCCAGTACTTC. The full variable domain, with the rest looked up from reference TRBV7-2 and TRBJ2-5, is GAGVSQSPSNKVTEKGKDVELRCDPISGHTALYWYRQSLGQGLEFLIYFQGNSAPDKSGLPSDRFSAERTGGSVSTLTIQRTQQEDSAVYLCASSPGAIQETQYFGPGTRLLVL.

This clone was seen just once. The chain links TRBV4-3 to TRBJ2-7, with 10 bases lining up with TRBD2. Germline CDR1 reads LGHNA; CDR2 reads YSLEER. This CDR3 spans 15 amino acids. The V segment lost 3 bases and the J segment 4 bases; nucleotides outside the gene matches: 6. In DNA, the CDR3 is TGCGCCAGCAGCCACCTAGCGGGGGAAGTTTACGAGCAGTACTTC. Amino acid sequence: CASSHLAGEVYEQYF.

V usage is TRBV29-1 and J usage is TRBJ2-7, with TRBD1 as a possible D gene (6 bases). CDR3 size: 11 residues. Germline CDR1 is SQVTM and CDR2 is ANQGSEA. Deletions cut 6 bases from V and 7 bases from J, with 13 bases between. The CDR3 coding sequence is TGCAGCGTCGTCAGGGGATGGGAGCAGTACTTC. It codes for CSVVRGWEQYF.

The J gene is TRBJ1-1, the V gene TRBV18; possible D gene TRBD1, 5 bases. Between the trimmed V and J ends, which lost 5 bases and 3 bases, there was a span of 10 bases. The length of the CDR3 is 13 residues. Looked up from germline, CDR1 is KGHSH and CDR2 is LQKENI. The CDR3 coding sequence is TGTGCCAGCTCAATGACAGAGGACACTGAAGCTTTCTTT. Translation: CASSMTEDTEAFF.

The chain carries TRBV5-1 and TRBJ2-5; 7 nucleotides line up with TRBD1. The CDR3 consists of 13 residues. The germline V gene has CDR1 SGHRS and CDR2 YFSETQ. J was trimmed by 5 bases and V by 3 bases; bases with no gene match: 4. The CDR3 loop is CASSWGRGETQYF. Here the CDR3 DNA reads TGCGCCAGCAGCTGGGGCAGGGGGGAGACCCAGTACTTC.

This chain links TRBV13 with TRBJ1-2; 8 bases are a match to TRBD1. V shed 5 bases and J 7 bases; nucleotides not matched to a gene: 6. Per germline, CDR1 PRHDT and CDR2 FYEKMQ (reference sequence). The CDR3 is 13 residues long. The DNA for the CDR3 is TGTGCCAGCAGCGCAAACAGGGGGGGTGGCTACACCTTC. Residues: CASSANRGGGYTF.